Following are 9 T cell receptor beta chains from one sample sequenced in a study of human T cells and chemical hapten exposure. Time point reported: patch test 1, 2 weeks after DPC sensitization. Specified treatment: therapeutic diphenylcyclopropenone sensitization with weekly scalp DPC. MiXCR, run by TCRdb on the RACE reads, gives a single entry per CDR3 protein. The sample holds roughly 120,000 distinct CDR3 sequences; roughly 13% are singletons and the top ten take 0.8% to 1%. The starting material was whole blood, obtained in connection with sensitization to the hapten diphenylcyclopropenone (DPC). The source is a young man with alopecia areata. Some clones in this sample may be carry-over from other donors' samples.

This clonotype turned up a few times. The genes are TRBV28 and TRBJ2-4, with D hard to call. The CDR3 is 13 residues long. The germline CDR1 and CDR2 sequences are MDHEN and SYDVKM. Trimming took 3 bases from V and 8 from J, leaving 11 bases between them. CDR3 protein: CASSFLGSDIQYF. The DNA of the CDR3 is TGTGCCAGCAGTTTCTTGGGGTCGGACATTCAGTACTTC.

The rearrangement joins TRBV7-2 to TRBJ2-1; D is possibly TRBD1 (6 bases). The CDR3 runs to 11 residues. Germline V gene sequence: CDR1 SGHTA, CDR2 FQGNSA. V lost 6 bases, J lost 12 bases, and 12 bases lay in between. The CDR3, as DNA: TGTGCCAGCAGGCATGACAGGTCGCAGTTCTTC. The encoded protein is CASRHDRSQFF.

The chain uses TRBV20-1 and TRBJ2-7; D gene ambiguous. In germline, CDR1 is DFQATT, CDR2 SNEGSKA (reference sequence). Trimming left V 0 bases short and J 1 base short, with 10 bases between. The CDR3 contains 14 residues. The CDR3 coding sequence is TGCAGTGCTAGAGATCTCCAGGTTTCCTACGAGCAGTACTTC. Protein: CSARDLQVSYEQYF.

V is TRBV7-6 and J is TRBJ2-2; 7 bases line up with TRBD1. The CDR3 is 16 amino acids. V gave up 5 bases and J gave up 1 base; unmatched junction bases: 7. Germline CDR1 and CDR2: SGHVS and FNYEAQ. The CDR3 DNA is TGTGCCAGCAGCCCGAGGGACAGTAAGAACACCGGGGAGCTGTTTTTT. Amino acids: CASSPRDSKNTGELFF.

This clonotype was seen more than once but under ten times. This chain connects TRBV24-1 to TRBJ1-1, with a possible D match to TRBD1 (6 bases). In germline, CDR1 is KGHDR, CDR2 SFDVKD. V shed 3 bases and J shed 2 bases, with 12 bases lying between them. This CDR3 is 15 amino acids long. CDR3 sequence (DNA): TGTGCCACCAGTGATGGGGGGGACATAAACACTGAAGCTTTCTTT. It specifies CATSDGGDINTEAFF.

The rearrangement uses TRBV4-1 and TRBJ1-6; D call uncertain. The ends were cut back, 2 bases at V and 0 bases at J, with 5 bases in the middle. Looked up from germline, CDR1 is MGHRA and CDR2 is YSYEKL. The CDR3 is 15 residues long. The CDR3 here is CASSQMGSYNSPLHF. DNA for the CDR3: TGCGCCAGCAGCCAAATGGGCTCCTATAATTCACCCCTCCACTTT.

The rearrangement uses TRBV13 and TRBJ2-7; no firm D call. Per the germline V gene, CDR1 is PRHDT and CDR2 is FYEKMQ (reference sequence). This CDR3 is built from 14 residues. The V end lost 5 bases, the J end lost 0 bases, and 11 bases lay between the germline ends. The CDR3 region has the DNA TGTGCCAGCAGCCCCCGATGGGTCTCCTACGAGCAGTACTTC. Residues: CASSPRWVSYEQYF.

The CDR3 region is CASSPTPGSGGYTF. In DNA form, the CDR3 reads TGTGCCAGCAGCCCAACTCCGGGCTCCGGAGGCTACACCTTC. The V call is TRBV7-2, the J call TRBJ1-2; D is ambiguous. The length of the CDR3 is 14 residues. With 5 bases removed from V and 8 bases from J, the gap between germline ends came to 18 bases. Germline V gene data show CDR1 as SGHTA and CDR2 as FQGNSA.

This clonotype was seen a handful of times. The chain uses TRBV27 and TRBJ1-5, with D uncertain. Germline CDR1 reads MNHEY; CDR2 reads SMNVEV (reference sequence). The CDR3 spans 15 residues. V dropped 2 bases and J dropped 1 base, with 9 bases sitting between them. CDR3 in amino acids: CASSLERRSNQPQHF. The CDR3 nucleotides read TGTGCCAGCAGTTTAGAGAGACGGAGCAATCAGCCCCAGCATTTT.